A selection of T cell receptor beta chains follows, all from one sample in a study of Tregs in tolerant kidney transplant recipients. Here immunoSEQ multiplex PCR was the method, and the copy in TCRdb shows in-frame clones only, minus some. The sample lists about 66,000 clones; approximately 92% were seen once. The sample here was CD8+ T cells from blood, taken before the transplant. The receptor set was obtained from a human donor who received a combined kidney and bone marrow transplant. The CDR3 runs from the conserved cysteine through the conserved F or W. Each record gives: V gene, clone size, D gene, J gene, CDR3 DNA, CDR3 protein. D genes are given only for firm matches. A row's size may be missing; if present it is once, few, many or a size class.

V gene: TRBV13; clone size: .; D gene: .; J gene: TRBJ2-3; CDR3 DNA: TGTGCCAGCAGCCCCCGGACAGTACGTTATACGCAGTATTTT; CDR3 protein: CASSPRTVRYTQYF
V gene: TRBV15; clone size: once; D gene: .; J gene: TRBJ1-4; CDR3 DNA: TGTGCCACCAGCAGAATAGGGGGAACTAATGAAAAACTGTTTTTT; CDR3 protein: CATSRIGGTNEKLFF
V gene: TRBV10-1; clone size: .; D gene: TRBD2; J gene: TRBJ2-1; CDR3 DNA: TGCGCCAGCACAGGGAGAGCGGGAGGAAAGTACAATGAGCAGTTCTTC; CDR3 protein: CASTGRAGGKYNEQFF
V gene: TRBV4-3; clone size: .; D gene: TRBD1; J gene: TRBJ1-5; CDR3 DNA: TGCGCCAGCAGTCATGACAGGGGCGGTCAGCCCCAGCATTTT; CDR3 protein: CASSHDRGGQPQHF
V gene: TRBV9; clone size: .; D gene: .; J gene: TRBJ2-3; CDR3 DNA: TGTGCCAGCAGCGTAGGGGGGGGCGGGGGACCGACGACCTCACATACGCAGTATTTT; CDR3 protein: CASSVGGGGGPTTSHTQYF
V gene: TRBV5-6; clone size: .; D gene: .; J gene: TRBJ1-6; CDR3 DNA: TGTGCCAGCAGCTTGGGTACAGGGAATTCCCCCCTCCACTTT; CDR3 protein: CASSLGTGNSPLHF
V gene: TRBV6-1; clone size: .; D gene: TRBD2; J gene: TRBJ2-7; CDR3 DNA: TGTGCCAGCAGTGAGACTAGCGGGAGGGGGTACGAGCAGTACTTC; CDR3 protein: CASSETSGRGYEQYF
V gene: TRBV6-5; clone size: .; D gene: .; J gene: TRBJ2-7; CDR3 DNA: TGTGCCAGCAGTTGGGGGGACGAGCAGTACTTC; CDR3 protein: CASSWGDEQYF
V gene: TRBV19; clone size: .; D gene: TRBD1; J gene: TRBJ2-7; CDR3 DNA: TGTGCCAGTAGTCCCGGGACAGCCGCCTACGAGCAGTACTTC; CDR3 protein: CASSPGTAAYEQYF
V gene: TRBV7-9; clone size: .; D gene: TRBD2; J gene: TRBJ2-1; CDR3 DNA: TGTGCCAGCAGCCCCGGGACTAGCTATGATGAGCAGTTCTTC; CDR3 protein: CASSPGTSYDEQFF
V gene: TRBV7-8; clone size: .; D gene: .; J gene: TRBJ1-3; CDR3 DNA: TGTGCCAGCAGCTTAGACAGTGGAAACACCATATATTTT; CDR3 protein: CASSLDSGNTIYF
V gene: TRBV6-5; clone size: once; D gene: .; J gene: TRBJ2-5; CDR3 DNA: TGTGCCAGCAGTTACTCTCGGGTAGGGACCCAGTACTTC; CDR3 protein: CASSYSRVGTQYF
V gene: TRBV12-5; clone size: once; D gene: .; J gene: TRBJ1-2; CDR3 DNA: TGTGCTAGTGGCCCTCCGGGTGGCTACACCTTC; CDR3 protein: CASGPPGGYTF
V gene: TRBV27; clone size: .; D gene: TRBD1; J gene: TRBJ1-1; CDR3 DNA: TGTGCCAGCAGTCCAGGGGGTAACACTGAAGCTTTCTTT; CDR3 protein: CASSPGGNTEAFF
V gene: TRBV4-1; clone size: .; D gene: .; J gene: TRBJ1-1; CDR3 DNA: TGCGCCAGCAGCCCTCGGTCCGGACAAGCCGCTGAAGCTTTCTTT; CDR3 protein: CASSPRSGQAAEAFF
V gene: TRBV19; clone size: .; D gene: TRBD2; J gene: TRBJ2-1; CDR3 DNA: TGTGCCAGTAGTATCGCACCTAGCGGGGCAAAAATCCAGTTCTTC; CDR3 protein: CASSIAPSGAKIQFF
V gene: TRBV28; clone size: .; D gene: TRBD2; J gene: TRBJ2-2; CDR3 DNA: TGTGCCAGCAGTTTAGAGGGTAGCGGGGGGGCAGACACCGGGGAGCTGTTTTTT; CDR3 protein: CASSLEGSGGADTGELFF
V gene: TRBV10-3; clone size: .; D gene: .; J gene: TRBJ1-1; CDR3 DNA: TGTGCCATCAGTGAGGGATACTCATTGGTCGGGGGCACTGAAGCTTTCTTT; CDR3 protein: CAISEGYSLVGGTEAFF
V gene: TRBV6-1; clone size: .; D gene: .; J gene: TRBJ1-2; CDR3 DNA: TGTGCCAGCAGCGAGAACTATGGCTACACCTTC; CDR3 protein: CASSENYGYTF
V gene: TRBV6-1; clone size: .; D gene: .; J gene: TRBJ2-2; CDR3 DNA: TGTGCCACAGCGGGCACCGGGGAGCTGTTTTTT; CDR3 protein: CATAGTGELFF
V gene: TRBV5-6; clone size: .; D gene: .; J gene: TRBJ2-1; CDR3 DNA: TGTGCCAGCAGCTTATCGTGGGGGCCCTACAATGAGCAGTTCTTC; CDR3 protein: CASSLSWGPYNEQFF
V gene: TRBV19; clone size: .; D gene: .; J gene: TRBJ1-5; CDR3 DNA: TGTGCCAGTAGTATCTCCAGGGGAGGCAATCAGCCCCAGCATTTT; CDR3 protein: CASSISRGGNQPQHF
V gene: TRBV2; clone size: once; D gene: TRBD1; J gene: TRBJ1-2; CDR3 DNA: TGTGCCAGCAGTGAAGCGACAGGGGCGAACTATGGCTACACCTTC; CDR3 protein: CASSEATGANYGYTF
V gene: TRBV2; clone size: .; D gene: .; J gene: TRBJ2-1; CDR3 DNA: TGTGCCAGCAAGGAATCGGGACTGATGGACAATGAGCAGTTCTTC; CDR3 protein: CASKESGLMDNEQFF
V gene: TRBV27; clone size: once; D gene: .; J gene: TRBJ2-1; CDR3 DNA: TGTGCCAGCAGTTTCGGCGGATTCACCTACAATGAGCAGTTCTTC; CDR3 protein: CASSFGGFTYNEQFF
V gene: TRBV28; clone size: medium-sized; D gene: .; J gene: TRBJ2-1; CDR3 DNA: TGTGCCAGCAGTCCCCACCGGTCCTCCTACAATGAGCAGTTCTTC; CDR3 protein: CASSPHRSSYNEQFF
V gene: TRBV5-1; clone size: .; D gene: TRBD2; J gene: TRBJ2-7; CDR3 DNA: TGCGCCAGCAGCTTGATCGGACTAGCGGAGGGCTACGAGCAGTACTTC; CDR3 protein: CASSLIGLAEGYEQYF
V gene: TRBV4-2; clone size: .; D gene: .; J gene: TRBJ2-1; CDR3 DNA: TGTGCCAGCAGGGGGGGGCGATACAATGAGCAGTTCTTC; CDR3 protein: CASRGGRYNEQFF
V gene: TRBV6-8; clone size: .; D gene: .; J gene: TRBJ1-6; CDR3 DNA: TGTGCCAGCAGTTATTGCGGGAAGGGCCAGGCGGGGGATTCCCCCCTCCACTTT; CDR3 protein: CASSYCGKGQAGDSPLHF
V gene: TRBV10-3; clone size: .; D gene: .; J gene: TRBJ2-1; CDR3 DNA: TGTGCCATCAGTGGCAGCGGAATCTACAATGAGCAGTTCTTC; CDR3 protein: CAISGSGIYNEQFF
V gene: TRBV15; clone size: .; D gene: .; J gene: TRBJ1-1; CDR3 DNA: TGTGCCACCAGCACTTCAATGGAGAGGATGAACACTGAAGCTTTCTTT; CDR3 protein: CATSTSMERMNTEAFF
V gene: TRBV15; clone size: .; D gene: TRBD2; J gene: TRBJ2-1; CDR3 DNA: TGTGCCACCAGCATAGAAGCGGGAGTGTCCTACAATGAGCAGTTCTTC; CDR3 protein: CATSIEAGVSYNEQFF
V gene: TRBV2; clone size: .; D gene: TRBD1; J gene: TRBJ2-7; CDR3 DNA: TGTGCCAGCAGGGGACAGGGACCCTACGAGCAGTACTTC; CDR3 protein: CASRGQGPYEQYF
V gene: TRBV11-3; clone size: .; D gene: TRBD1; J gene: TRBJ2-6; CDR3 DNA: TGTGCCAGCAGCTTGACAGGGCCACTCTCTGGGGCCAACGTCCTGACTTTC; CDR3 protein: CASSLTGPLSGANVLTF
V gene: TRBV2; clone size: few; D gene: TRBD1; J gene: TRBJ2-7; CDR3 DNA: TGTGCCAGAAAAACGGACAGGGGGCTGAACGAGCAGTACTTC; CDR3 protein: CARKTDRGLNEQYF
V gene: TRBV19; clone size: .; D gene: TRBD1; J gene: TRBJ1-2; CDR3 DNA: TGTGCCAGCCAGGCAGGGGGCAGTTATGGCTACACCTTC; CDR3 protein: CASQAGGSYGYTF
V gene: TRBV4-3; clone size: .; D gene: .; J gene: TRBJ2-3; CDR3 DNA: TGCGCCAGCAGCCAAGATCGGGGAGCTAGCACAGATACGCAGTATTTT; CDR3 protein: CASSQDRGASTDTQYF